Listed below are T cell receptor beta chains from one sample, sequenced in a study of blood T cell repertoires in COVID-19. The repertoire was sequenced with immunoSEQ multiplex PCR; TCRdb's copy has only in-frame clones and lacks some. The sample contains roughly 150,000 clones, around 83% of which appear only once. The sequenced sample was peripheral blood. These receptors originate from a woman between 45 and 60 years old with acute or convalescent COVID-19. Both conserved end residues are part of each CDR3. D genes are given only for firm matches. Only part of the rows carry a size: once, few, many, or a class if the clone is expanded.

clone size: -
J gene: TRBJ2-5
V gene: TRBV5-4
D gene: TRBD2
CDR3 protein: CASSPGGRMQETQYF
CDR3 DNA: TGTGCCAGCAGCCCGGGGGGGCGGATGCAAGAGACCCAGTACTTC

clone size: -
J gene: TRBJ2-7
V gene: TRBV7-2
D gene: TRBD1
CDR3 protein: CASSLDRAYEQYF
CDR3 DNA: TGTGCCAGCAGCCTGGACAGGGCTTACGAGCAGTACTTC

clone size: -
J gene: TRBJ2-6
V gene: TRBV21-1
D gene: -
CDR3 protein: CASSNRTEMFPSGANVLTF
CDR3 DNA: TGTGCCAGCAGCAACAGGACAGAGATGTTTCCCTCTGGGGCCAACGTCCTGACTTTC

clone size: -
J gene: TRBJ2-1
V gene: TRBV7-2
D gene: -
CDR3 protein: CASSSSRPEQFF
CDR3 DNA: TGTGCCAGCAGCTCCTCTAGACCGGAGCAGTTCTTC

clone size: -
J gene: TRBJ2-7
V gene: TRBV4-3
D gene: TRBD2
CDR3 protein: CASSPQRGVGYEQYF
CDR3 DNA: TGCGCCAGCAGCCCACAGCGGGGGGTGGGCTACGAGCAGTACTTC

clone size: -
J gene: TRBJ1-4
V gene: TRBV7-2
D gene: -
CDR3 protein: CASSSPRFREKLFF
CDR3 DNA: TGTGCCAGCAGCTCCCCTAGATTTCGAGAAAAACTGTTTTTT

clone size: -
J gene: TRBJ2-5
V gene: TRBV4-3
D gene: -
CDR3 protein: CASSQGPGYQETQYF
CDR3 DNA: TGCGCCAGCAGCCAAGGTCCAGGGTACCAAGAGACCCAGTACTTC

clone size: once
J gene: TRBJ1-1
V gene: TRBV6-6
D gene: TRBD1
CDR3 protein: CASSYPDRLNTEAFF
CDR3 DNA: TGTGCCAGCAGTTACCCGGACAGGCTGAACACTGAAGCTTTCTTT

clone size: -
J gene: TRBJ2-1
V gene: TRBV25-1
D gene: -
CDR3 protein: CASEKADSYNEQFF
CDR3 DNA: TGTGCCAGCGAAAAAGCGGACTCCTACAATGAGCAGTTCTTC

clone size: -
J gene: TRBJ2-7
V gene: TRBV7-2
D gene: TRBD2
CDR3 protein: CASSSQRESEQYF
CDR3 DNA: TGTGCCAGCAGCTCTCAGCGGGAGTCCGAGCAGTACTTC

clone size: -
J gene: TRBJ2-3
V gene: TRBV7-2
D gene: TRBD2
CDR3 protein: CASSSGLAYTDTQYF
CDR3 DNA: TGTGCCAGCAGCTCCGGACTAGCGTACACAGATACGCAGTATTTT

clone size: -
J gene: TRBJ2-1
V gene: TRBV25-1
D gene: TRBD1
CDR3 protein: CASSPQGKVVEQFF
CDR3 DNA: TGTGCCAGCAGTCCACAGGGGAAGGTGGTTGAGCAGTTCTTC

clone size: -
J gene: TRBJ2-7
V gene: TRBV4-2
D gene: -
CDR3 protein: CASSHQDQPRTYEQYF
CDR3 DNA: TGTGCCAGCAGCCATCAAGATCAGCCTAGAACTTACGAGCAGTACTTC

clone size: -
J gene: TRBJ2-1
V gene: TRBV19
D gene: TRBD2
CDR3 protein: CASRTGTSNRYNEQFF
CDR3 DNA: TGTGCCAGTAGAACCGGGACTAGTAACCGGTACAATGAGCAGTTCTTC

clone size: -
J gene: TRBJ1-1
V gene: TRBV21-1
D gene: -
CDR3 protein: CASSPDRGRMNTEAFF
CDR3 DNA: TGTGCCAGCAGCCCGGACAGGGGAAGGATGAACACTGAAGCTTTCTTT

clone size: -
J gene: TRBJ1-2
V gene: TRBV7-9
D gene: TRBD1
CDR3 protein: CASSPQGASGYTF
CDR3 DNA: TGTGCCAGCAGCCCTCAGGGGGCTAGTGGCTACACCTTC

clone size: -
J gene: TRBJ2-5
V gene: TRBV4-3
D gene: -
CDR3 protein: CASSPAHGGETQYF
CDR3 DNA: TGCGCCAGCAGCCCGGCCCATGGGGGGGAGACCCAGTACTTC

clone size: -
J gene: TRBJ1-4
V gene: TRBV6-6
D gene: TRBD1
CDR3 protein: CASSYGQARNEKLFF
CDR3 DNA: TGTGCCAGCAGTTACGGACAGGCTCGGAATGAAAAACTGTTTTTT

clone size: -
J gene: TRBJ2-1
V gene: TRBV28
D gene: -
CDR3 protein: CASCGLSYNEQFF
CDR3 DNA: TGTGCCAGCTGCGGGTTATCCTACAATGAGCAGTTCTTC

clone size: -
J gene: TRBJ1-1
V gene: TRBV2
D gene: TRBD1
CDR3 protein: CASRIQGAGMNTEAFF
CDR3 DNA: TGTGCCAGCAGGATACAGGGGGCGGGGATGAACACTGAAGCTTTCTTT

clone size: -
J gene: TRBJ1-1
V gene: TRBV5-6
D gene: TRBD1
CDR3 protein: CASSTGTGVGTEAFF
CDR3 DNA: TGTGCCAGCAGCACCGGGACAGGGGTGGGCACTGAAGCTTTCTTT

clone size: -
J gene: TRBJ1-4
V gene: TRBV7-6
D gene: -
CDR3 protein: CASSLDRDEKLFF
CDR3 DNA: TGTGCCAGCAGCTTAGACAGGGATGAAAAACTGTTTTTT

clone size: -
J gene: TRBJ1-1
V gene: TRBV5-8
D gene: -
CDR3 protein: CASSPHGGFSYTEAFF
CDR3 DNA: TGTGCCAGCAGCCCTCACGGGGGGTTCAGTTACACTGAAGCTTTCTTT

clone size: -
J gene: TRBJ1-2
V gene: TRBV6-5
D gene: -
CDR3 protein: CASRRQSYGSSGYTF
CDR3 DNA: TGTGCCAGCAGACGACAGTCCTATGGCTCTTCTGGCTACACCTTC

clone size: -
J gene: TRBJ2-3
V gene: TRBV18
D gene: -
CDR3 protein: CASSPPGDTQYF
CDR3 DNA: TGTGCCAGCTCACCCCCAGGGGATACGCAGTATTTT

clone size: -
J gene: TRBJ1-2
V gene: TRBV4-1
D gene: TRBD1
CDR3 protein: CASSQDRDSTYGYTF
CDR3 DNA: TGCGCCAGCAGCCAAGATCGGGACAGTACCTATGGCTACACCTTC

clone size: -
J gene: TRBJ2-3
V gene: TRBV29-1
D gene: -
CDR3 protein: CSIEQGGTDTQYF
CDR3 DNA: TGCAGCATCGAACAGGGTGGCACAGATACGCAGTATTTT

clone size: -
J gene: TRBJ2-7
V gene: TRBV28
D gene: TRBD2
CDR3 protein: CASSQKLAGAPYEQYF
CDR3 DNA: TGTGCCAGCAGTCAGAAACTAGCGGGAGCGCCCTACGAGCAGTACTTC

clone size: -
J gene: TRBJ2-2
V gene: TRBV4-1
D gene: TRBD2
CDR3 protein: CASSQGLAIGELFF
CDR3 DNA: TGCGCCAGCAGCCAAGGACTAGCCATCGGGGAGCTGTTTTTT

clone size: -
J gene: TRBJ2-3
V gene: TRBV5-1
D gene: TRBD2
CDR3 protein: CASSREGTLSTDTQYF
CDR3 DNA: TGCGCCAGCAGCCGGGAGGGGACGCTAAGCACAGATACGCAGTATTTT

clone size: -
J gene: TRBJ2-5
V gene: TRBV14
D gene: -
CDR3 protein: CASSQDPEETQYF
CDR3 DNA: TGTGCCAGCAGCCAAGATCCCGAAGAGACCCAGTACTTC

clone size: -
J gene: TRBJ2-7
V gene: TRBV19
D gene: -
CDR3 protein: CASSPSGSRGSYEQYF
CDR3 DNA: TGTGCCAGTAGTCCTAGTGGTAGCAGAGGCTCCTACGAGCAGTACTTC

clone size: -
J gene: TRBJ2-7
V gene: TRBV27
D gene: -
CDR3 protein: CASSFGGIYEQYF
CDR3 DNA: TGTGCCAGCAGTTTCGGGGGTATCTACGAGCAGTACTTC

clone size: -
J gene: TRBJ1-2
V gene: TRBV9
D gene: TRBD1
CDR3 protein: CASTPGQYYGYTF
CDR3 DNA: TGTGCCAGCACTCCGGGACAGTACTATGGCTACACCTTC

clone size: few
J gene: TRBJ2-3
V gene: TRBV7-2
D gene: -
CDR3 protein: CASSFWSGHPQYF
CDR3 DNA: TGTGCCAGCAGCTTCTGGTCGGGACACCCCCAGTATTTT

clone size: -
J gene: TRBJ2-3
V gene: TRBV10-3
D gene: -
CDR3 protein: CAISALDTQYF
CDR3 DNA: TGTGCCATCAGTGCACTGGATACGCAGTATTTT

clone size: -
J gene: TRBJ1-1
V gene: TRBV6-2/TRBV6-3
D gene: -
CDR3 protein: CASSFQNTEAFF
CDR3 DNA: TGTGCCAGCAGTTTTCAGAACACTGAAGCTTTCTTT

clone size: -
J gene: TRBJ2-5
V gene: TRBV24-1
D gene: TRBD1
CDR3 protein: CATSDSGTGPKETQYF
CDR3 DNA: TGTGCCACCAGTGATTCTGGGACAGGCCCGAAGGAGACCCAGTACTTC

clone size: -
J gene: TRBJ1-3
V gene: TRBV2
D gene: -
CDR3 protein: CASSAGPSGNTIYF
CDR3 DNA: TGTGCCAGCAGCGCGGGACCCTCCGGAAACACCATATATTTT

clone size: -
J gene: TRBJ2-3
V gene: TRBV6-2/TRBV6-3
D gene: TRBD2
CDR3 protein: CASSFPTSGVSTDTQYF
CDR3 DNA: TGTGCCAGCAGTTTCCCGACTAGCGGGGTAAGCACAGATACGCAGTATTTT

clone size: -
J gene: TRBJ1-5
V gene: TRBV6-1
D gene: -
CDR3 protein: CASSEGGGNQPQHF
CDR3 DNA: TGTGCCAGCAGTGAAGGCGGGGGAAATCAGCCCCAGCATTTT

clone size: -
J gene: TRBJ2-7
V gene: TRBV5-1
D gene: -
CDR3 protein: CASSLLSGDSYEQYF
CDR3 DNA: TGCGCCAGCAGCTTGTTGTCAGGGGACTCCTACGAGCAGTACTTC

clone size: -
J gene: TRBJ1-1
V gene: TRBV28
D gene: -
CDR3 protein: CASSYGENTEAFF
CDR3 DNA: TGTGCCAGCAGTTACGGAGAGAACACTGAAGCTTTCTTT

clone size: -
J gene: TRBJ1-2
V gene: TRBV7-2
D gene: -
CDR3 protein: CASSPRLGAGIYGYTF
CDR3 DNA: TGTGCCAGCAGCCCCAGACTTGGGGCAGGCATCTATGGCTACACCTTC

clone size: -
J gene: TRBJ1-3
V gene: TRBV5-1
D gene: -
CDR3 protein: CASSLDSRAITGNTIYF
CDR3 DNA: TGCGCCAGCAGCTTGGATTCGAGGGCGATAACCGGAAACACCATATATTTT

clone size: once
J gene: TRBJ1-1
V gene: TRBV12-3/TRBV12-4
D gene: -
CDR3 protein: CASSFQQREAFF
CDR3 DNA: TGTGCCAGCAGTTTTCAGCAGCGAGAAGCTTTCTTT

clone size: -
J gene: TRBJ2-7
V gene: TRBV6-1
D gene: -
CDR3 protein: CACSEWGGVGDYEQYF
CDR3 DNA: TGTGCCTGCAGTGAGTGGGGCGGGGTGGGGGATTACGAGCAGTACTTC